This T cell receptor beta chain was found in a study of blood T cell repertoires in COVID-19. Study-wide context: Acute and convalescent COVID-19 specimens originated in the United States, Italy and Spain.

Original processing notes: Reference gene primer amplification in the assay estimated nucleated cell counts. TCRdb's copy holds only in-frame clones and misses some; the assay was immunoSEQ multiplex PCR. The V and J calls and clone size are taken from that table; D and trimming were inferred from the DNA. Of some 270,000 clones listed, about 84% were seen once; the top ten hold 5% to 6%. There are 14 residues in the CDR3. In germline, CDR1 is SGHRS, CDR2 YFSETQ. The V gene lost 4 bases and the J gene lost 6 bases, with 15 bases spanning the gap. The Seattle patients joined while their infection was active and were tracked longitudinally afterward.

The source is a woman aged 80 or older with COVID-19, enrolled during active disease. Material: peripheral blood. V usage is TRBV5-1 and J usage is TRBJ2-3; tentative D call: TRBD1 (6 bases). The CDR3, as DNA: TGCGCCAGCAGCCGCGCAGGGGATGGGGATACGCAGTATTTT. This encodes CASSRAGDGDTQYF.